The clone carrying this TCR beta chain is labeled as large. Its antigen is undetermined. The entry originates in a study of HIV-infected children after antiretroviral therapy interruption. Study outcomes and limitations: The Gini coefficient of naive CD4+ repertoires rose, returning to baseline by 3 years. Some non-naive CD45RA+ T cells might be present among sorted naive cells. After treatment interruption started, naive CD4+ CDR3 overlap across time points dropped.

The V end lost 6 bases, the J end lost 10 bases, and 19 bases lay between the germline ends. This CDR3 spans 13 amino acids. Looked up from germline, CDR1 is SNHLY and CDR2 is FYNNEI. Documented treatment: PENTA 11 planned treatment interruption arm or continuous ART arm. Sorting from thawed PBMCs isolated naive CD4+ CD45RA+ CD45RO- T cells. RNA-based 3' RACE libraries used unique molecular identifiers. TCRdb reanalysed the 3' RACE reads using MiXCR and keeps one entry per CDR3 protein. The sample carries tens of thousands of distinct CDR3 sequences, less than 8.5% recorded once. Source: CD45RA+ CD4+ T cells from PBMCs, pooled from several time points, taken from a donor given antiretroviral therapy, either interrupted or continuous. Regarding subset: naive CD4+ CD45RA+ CD45RO- T cells. The chain uses TRBV2 and TRBJ2-7, with D unclear. The clonotype was recovered from a pool of human donors with HIV. Here the CDR3 reads CASSFRLGYEQYF. CDR3 nucleotide sequence: TGTGCCAGCAGCTTTCGACTGGGCTATGAACAGTACTTC.